Listed below are T cell receptor beta chains from one sample, sequenced in a study of blood T cell repertoires in COVID-19. Generated by immunoSEQ multiplex PCR, the TCRdb table keeps only in-frame clones and is missing some. Of 45,000 to 70,000 clones in the sample, 84% were seen once. Material for sequencing was peripheral blood. Receptors were obtained from an elderly woman with acute or convalescent COVID-19. Each CDR3 is given without its conserved first and last residue.

V	J	CDR3
TRBV6-1	TRBJ1-2	ASSESGLMGYGYT
TRBV12-3/TRBV12-4	TRBJ1-3	ASSRRDRETIY
TRBV11-3	TRBJ2-1	ASSPGQGTSGGAGNEQF
TRBV11-2	TRBJ1-4	ASSFTTGGGEKLF
TRBV5-1	TRBJ1-1	ASSLRGSLPEAF
TRBV7-2	TRBJ2-2	ASSRGLAGTNTGELF
TRBV5-6	TRBJ2-7	ASSLLGPAGGSYEQY
TRBV7-9	TRBJ1-3	ASSLVYGSSGNTIY
TRBV5-4	TRBJ2-3	ASSRTSGTDTQY
TRBV7-9	TRBJ1-2	ASSLGQGENYGYT
TRBV18	TRBJ2-5	ASSPLGETQY
TRBV4-1	TRBJ2-1	ASSQALWTGQGEF
TRBV5-1	TRBJ1-3	ASSLSVSSGNTIY
TRBV10-1	TRBJ1-5	ASRSQGVHQPQH
TRBV7-9	TRBJ2-7	ASSLVSDEQY
TRBV5-6	TRBJ1-5	ASSWGGAIRNQPQH
TRBV7-3	TRBJ2-2	ASSPESGGTGELF
TRBV30	TRBJ1-1	AWIPGGRMNTEAF
TRBV19	TRBJ1-2	ASSNTGGLIYGYT
TRBV7-8	TRBJ1-1	ASSLAYSGVGEAF
TRBV3-1/TRBV3-2	TRBJ1-2	ASSQEQPKPRDGYT
TRBV7-2	TRBJ1-1	ASSPRWGTGGLGATEAF
TRBV19	TRBJ1-5	ASSRQSRGNRRNQPQH
TRBV5-1	TRBJ2-7	ASSLDAGGPYEQY
TRBV2	TRBJ1-1	ASRSAF
TRBV12-3/TRBV12-4	TRBJ1-5	ASTAGSNQPQH
TRBV6-6	TRBJ1-5	ASSAGGSGNQPQH
TRBV5-5	TRBJ2-2	ASSQGQALNTGELF
TRBV19	TRBJ1-4	ASSPGRRAANEKLF
TRBV6-5	TRBJ1-1	ASSLGANTEAF
TRBV7-8	TRBJ1-1	ASSLMGWRGRLDTEAF
TRBV5-1	TRBJ1-1	ASSSGQESNTEAF